The 9 T cell receptor beta chains below were found in one sample sequenced in a study of a mutant IDH1 vaccine in newly diagnosed glioma. TCRdb's table, derived via immunoSEQ multiplex PCR, lists solely in-frame clones and lacks some. The profile shows more than 25,000 clones, over 70% of them singletons. Their recognized antigens are unknown. The time point was: week 35, safety follow-up. Vaccinated patients received 300 ug of mutant IDH1 20-mer peptide per dose, with topical imiquimod. This material consisted of PBMCs, taken from a glioma patient whose treatment included an IDH1 peptide vaccine. The receptor set was obtained from a woman in her twenties or thirties with glioma. Some clones in this sample may be carry-over from other donors' samples.

This clone was seen a few times. This rearrangement joins TRBV7-2 to TRBJ2-1; 7 bases map to TRBD2. Germline CDR1 is SGHTA and CDR2 is FQGNSA. V lost 2 bases, J lost 2 bases, and 3 bases stayed unmatched. The CDR3 is 15 residues long. Here the CDR3 reads CASSLRGGPYNEQFF. In DNA, the CDR3 is TGTGCCAGCAGCTTAAGGGGAGGGCCCTACAATGAGCAGTTCTTC.

The chain is built from TRBV30 and TRBJ2-5, with D hard to call. This CDR3 region has 14 residues. Germline CDR1 is GTSNPN and CDR2 is SVGIG (reference sequence). CDR3 amino acids: CAVMAVGRRETQYF. The CDR3 coding sequence is TGTGCTGTCATGGCCGTAGGTAGGAGAGAGACCCAGTACTTC.

This sequence joins TRBV29-1 and TRBJ1-1; no definite D call. The CDR3 consists of 12 residues. Trimming left V 0 bases short and J 0 bases short, with 2 bases between. Germline V gene sequence: CDR1 SQVTM, CDR2 ANQGSEA. The CDR3 DNA follows: TGCAGCGTTGAAGACCTGAACACTGAAGCTTTCTTT. It encodes CSVEDLNTEAFF.

The rearrangement joins TRBV29-1 to TRBJ2-7, with TRBD1 matching 8 bases. Germline lookup yields CDR1 SQVTM and CDR2 ANQGSEA. The CDR3 has 12 amino acids. V shed 6 bases and J 6 bases; nucleotides not matched to a gene: 7. The CDR3 protein is CSVLTGEVEQYF. The CDR3 nucleotides are TGCAGCGTCTTGACAGGGGAGGTCGAGCAGTACTTC.

This clone was seen only once. The V and J genes are TRBV5-1 and TRBJ2-1; D not certain. Germline V gene data show CDR1 as SGHRS and CDR2 as YFSETQ. V lost 0 bases and J lost 8, with 12 bases in between. This CDR3 has 14 amino acids. The CDR3: CASSLVRGRDEQFF. The CDR3, as DNA: TGCGCCAGCAGCTTGGTTAGAGGTCGGGATGAGCAGTTCTTC.

This clone is medium-sized by share. The V gene is TRBV7-2, the J gene TRBJ1-2; D not certain. The V gene's germline CDR1 is SGHTA and CDR2 FQGNSA. The CDR3 is 13 residues long. V lost 3 bases, J lost 4 bases, and 9 bases lay in between. Here the CDR3 reads CASSLPDGYGYTF. The DNA for the CDR3 is TGTGCCAGCAGCTTGCCCGACGGCTATGGCTACACCTTC.

Only one count was recorded for this clone. CDR3 sequence reads: CASSVRVSYTGELFF. CDR3 DNA sequence: TGTGCCAGCAGCGTAAGGGTTAGCTACACCGGGGAGCTGTTTTTT. This rearrangement joins TRBV9 to TRBJ2-2; the D is unclear. Germline values: CDR1 SGDLS, CDR2 YYNGEE. Trimming took 1 base from V and 3 from J, leaving 10 bases between them. The CDR3 is made up of 15 amino acids. Full variable domain (rest looked up from reference TRBV9 and TRBJ2-2): DSGVTQTPKHLITATGQRVTLRCSPRSGDLSVYWYQQSLDQGLQFLIQYYNGEERAKGNILERFSAQQFPDLHSELNLSSLELGDSALYFCASSVRVSYTGELFFGEGSRLTVL.

The chain couples TRBV10-3 to TRBJ1-1, with 7 bases aligning to TRBD1. This CDR3 region has 16 residues. Germline V lookup: CDR1 ENHRY, CDR2 SYGVKD. With V trimmed by 3 bases and J by 3 bases, 10 bases remained unmatched. The CDR3 nucleotides read TGTGCCATCAGTGACCCTAAGGGGGACAGCTACACTGAAGCTTTCTTT. Its translation is CAISDPKGDSYTEAFF.

This chain joins TRBV9 and TRBJ2-5; 8 nucleotides match TRBD1. After removal of 3 bases from V and 5 bases from J, the junction contained 6 bases not matched to a gene. Germline V gene lookup returns CDR1 SGDLS and CDR2 YYNGEE. This CDR3 has 14 amino acids. CDR3 bases: TGTGCCAGCAGCGGAGACAGGGGACGGGAGACCCAGTACTTC. Protein sequence: CASSGDRGRETQYF.